Listed below are T cell receptor beta chains from one sample, sequenced in a study of T cells in Graves' hyperthyroidism and ophthalmopathy. TCRdb analysed the multiplex PCR reads with MiXCR anew, one entry per CDR3 protein. The sample shows under 350,000 distinct CDR3 sequences, approximately 14% of them seen only once. What was sequenced was blood. The receptors stem from a middle-aged woman with Graves' ophthalmopathy. The CDR3 runs from the conserved cysteine through the conserved F or W. A D gene is named only where the DNA matches it firmly. Not every row has a clone size; where given, it reads once, few, many or a size class.

d_gene	v_gene	abundance	j_gene	CDR3aa	CDR3nt
TRBD2	TRBV20-1	NA	TRBJ2-6	CSARRTSGGNVLTF	TGCAGTGCCCGCCGGACTAGCGGGGGCAACGTCCTGACTTTC
NA	TRBV7-9	NA	TRBJ2-2	CASSFLANTGELFF	TGTGCCAGCAGCTTTTTAGCGAACACCGGGGAGCTGTTTTTT
NA	TRBV28	many	TRBJ2-7	CASSPSGNEQYF	TGTGCCAGCAGTCCATCCGGTAACGAGCAGTACTTC
TRBD1	TRBV30	few	TRBJ1-1	CAWSLDRDTEAFF	TGTGCCTGGAGTCTCGACAGGGACACTGAAGCTTTCTTT
NA	TRBV7-9	many	TRBJ2-2	CASSLGDGRDTGELFF	TGTGCCAGCAGCTTAGGGGACGGGAGAGACACCGGGGAGCTGTTTTTT
NA	TRBV4-1	many	TRBJ1-1	CASSQYNTEAFF	TGCGCCAGCAGCCAATATAACACTGAAGCTTTCTTT
TRBD2	TRBV20-1	many	TRBJ2-4	CSARDGGGSKNIQYF	TGCAGTGCTAGAGACGGGGGGGGATCCAAAAACATTCAGTACTTC
TRBD1	TRBV20-1	many	TRBJ1-1	CSAEGDRGSEAFF	TGCAGTGCGGAAGGGGACAGGGGTAGTGAAGCTTTCTTT
NA	TRBV24-1	NA	TRBJ2-1	CATKPGTSISYNEQFF	TGTGCCACCAAACCGGGGACATCGATTTCCTACAATGAGCAGTTCTTC
NA	TRBV18	NA	TRBJ1-1	CASSPYRADTEAFF	TGTGCCAGCTCACCATACAGGGCCGACACTGAAGCTTTCTTT
TRBD1	TRBV2	many	TRBJ2-5	CASSGAGTAKETQYF	TGTGCCAGCAGTGGGGCCGGGACAGCGAAAGAGACCCAGTACTTC
NA	TRBV15	NA	TRBJ2-7	CATSTGRRAHEQYF	TGTGCCACCAGCACCGGGCGGAGGGCCCACGAGCAGTACTTC
TRBD2	TRBV20-1	NA	TRBJ2-3	CSASAGRRADTQYF	TGCAGTGCTAGTGCCGGGAGGCGGGCAGATACGCAGTATTTT
TRBD1	TRBV27	NA	TRBJ1-2	CASSPWTGRKAFYGHTF	TGTGCCAGCAGTCCCTGGACAGGGAGGAAGGCTTTCTATGGCCACACCTTC
TRBD2	TRBV28	many	TRBJ2-1	CASSRYQSPTSGSYNEQFF	TGTGCCAGCAGCCGTTACCAAAGCCCTACTAGCGGGTCCTACAATGAGCAGTTCTTC
NA	TRBV7-9	few	TRBJ2-2	CASSLRPFGRDPGELFF	TGTGCCAGCAGCTTACGCCCTTTTGGGCGGGATCCCGGGGAGCTGTTTTTT
NA	TRBV3-1	many	TRBJ1-2	CASSQYRGGYTF	TGTGCCAGCAGCCAATACCGTGGTGGCTACACCTTC
TRBD2	TRBV20-1	many	TRBJ2-5	CSAGVVTGGLQETQYF	TGCAGTGCTGGAGTTGTGACGGGAGGGCTGCAGGAGACCCAGTACTTC
NA	TRBV29-1	NA	TRBJ2-1	CSAGPHSYNEQFF	TGCAGCGCTGGACCCCACTCCTACAATGAGCAGTTCTTC
TRBD1	TRBV27	few	TRBJ2-1	CASSLRDRGHEQFF	TGTGCCAGCAGTTTAAGGGACAGGGGACATGAGCAGTTCTTC
NA	TRBV28	NA	TRBJ1-4	CASMGIATNEKLFF	TGTGCCAGCATGGGTATTGCAACTAATGAAAAACTGTTTTTT
NA	TRBV7-9	many	TRBJ1-1	CASSRGGITEAFF	TGTGCCAGCAGCCGTGGAGGGATCACTGAAGCTTTCTTT
TRBD2	TRBV2	many	TRBJ2-1	CASSDVGGGFSYNEQFF	TGTGCCAGCAGTGACGTTGGCGGGGGGTTTTCCTACAATGAGCAGTTCTTC
NA	TRBV20-1	few	TRBJ1-2	CSATTENYGYTF	TGCAGTGCTACAACTGAGAACTATGGCTACACCTTC
NA	TRBV9	NA	TRBJ1-3	CASSVDTSAGNTIYF	TGTGCCAGCAGCGTAGATACCAGTGCTGGAAACACCATATATTTT
TRBD1	TRBV2	many	TRBJ1-2	CASSEARTGIIGYTF	TGTGCCAGCAGTGAGGCTAGGACAGGGATTATTGGCTACACCTTC
NA	TRBV5-4	few	TRBJ1-4	CASSLGPNEKLFF	TGTGCCAGCAGCTTAGGGCCGAATGAAAAACTGTTTTTT
TRBD2	TRBV15	few	TRBJ2-7	CATSSDLAGEAEQYF	TGTGCCACCAGCAGTGATTTAGCGGGAGAAGCCGAGCAGTACTTC
TRBD1	TRBV11-3	NA	TRBJ2-1	CASSSPRTGGSYNEQFF	TGTGCCAGCAGCTCTCCGAGGACAGGAGGATCCTACAATGAGCAGTTCTTC
NA	TRBV7-9	NA	TRBJ1-5	CASSPKGGSNQPQHF	TGTGCCAGCAGCCCTAAGGGGGGTAGCAATCAGCCCCAGCATTTT
TRBD2	TRBV5-1	NA	TRBJ2-1	CASSQGLAGGIIYNEQFF	TGCGCCAGCAGCCAGGGACTAGCGGGGGGTATCATATACAATGAGCAGTTCTTC
NA	TRBV27	many	TRBJ2-5	CASSFSRKETQYF	TGTGCCAGCAGTTTTTCCCGGAAAGAGACCCAGTACTTC
TRBD2	TRBV2	many	TRBJ2-1	CASSSGTIDEQFF	TGTGCCAGCAGTTCCGGGACTATCGATGAGCAGTTCTTC
TRBD1	TRBV20-1	many	TRBJ2-4	CSAEDRVKRNIQYF	TGCAGTGCTGAGGACAGGGTTAAGAGAAACATTCAGTACTTC
NA	TRBV16	NA	TRBJ1-1	CASSPEGEAFF	TGTGCCAGCAGCCCCGAGGGTGAAGCTTTCTTT
NA	TRBV7-8	few	TRBJ1-2	CASSLALGTGGGCTF	TGTGCCAGCAGCTTAGCGCTTGGCACCGGAGGTGGCTGCACCTTC
TRBD1	TRBV5-1	many	TRBJ1-1	CASSTRTGREAFF	TGCGCCAGCAGCACTAGGACAGGGAGGGAAGCTTTCTTT
TRBD1	TRBV19	NA	TRBJ1-2	CASTDRVHPYYGYTF	TGTGCCAGCACGGACAGGGTCCACCCTTACTATGGCTACACCTTC
NA	TRBV6-1	few	TRBJ1-6	CASRRTENSPLHF	TGTGCCAGCAGGCGGACCGAGAATTCACCCCTCCACTTT
NA	TRBV3-1	NA	TRBJ2-3	CASSRLQGADTQYF	TGTGCCAGCAGCCGATTGCAAGGGGCAGATACGCAGTATTTT
NA	TRBV6-1	many	TRBJ1-2	CASSERAGVDGYTF	TGTGCCAGCAGTGAAAGGGCAGGGGTAGATGGCTACACCTTC
NA	TRBV7-6	many	TRBJ2-7	CASSLAFRGGASEQYF	TGTGCCAGCAGCTTAGCGTTTCGGGGTGGGGCCTCCGAGCAGTACTTC
TRBD1	TRBV28	many	TRBJ1-2	CASSFRGPGGGYTF	TGTGCCAGCAGTTTCAGGGGGCCCGGTGGTGGCTACACCTTC
NA	TRBV29-1	many	TRBJ2-7	CSVAGAVTYEQYF	TGCAGCGTTGCTGGGGCTGTGACCTACGAGCAGTACTTC
NA	TRBV5-8	few	TRBJ1-2	CASSSQLPYGYTF	TGTGCCAGCAGCTCACAGCTACCCTATGGCTACACCTTC
TRBD2	TRBV5-6	many	TRBJ2-1	CASRRSGGLLHEQFF	TGTGCCAGCAGGCGTAGCGGGGGGCTCCTACATGAGCAGTTCTTC
TRBD2	TRBV20-1	many	TRBJ2-1	CSARDQFGTSSPGEQFF	TGCAGTGCTAGAGATCAGTTTGGGACTAGCTCCCCAGGGGAGCAGTTCTTC
TRBD1	TRBV29-1	many	TRBJ1-5	CSVRQGNQPQHF	TGCAGCGTAAGACAGGGGAATCAGCCCCAGCATTTT
NA	TRBV19	many	TRBJ2-1	CASSPGHEQFF	TGTGCCAGTAGCCCTGGGCATGAGCAGTTCTTC
TRBD2	TRBV30	many	TRBJ2-1	CAWSSGLAGEQFF	TGTGCCTGGAGCTCCGGACTAGCCGGTGAGCAGTTCTTC
NA	TRBV3-1	many	TRBJ1-2	CASSRLIGDGYTF	TGTGCCAGCAGCCGCCTCATCGGGGATGGCTACACCTTC
NA	TRBV7-9	many	TRBJ2-2	CASSLAGTAGELFF	TGTGCCAGCAGCTTGGCGGGGACCGCCGGGGAGCTGTTTTTT
TRBD1	TRBV6-1	NA	TRBJ2-5	CASRRTGEETQYF	TGTGCCAGCAGACGCACAGGGGAAGAGACCCAGTACTTC
NA	TRBV20-1	many	TRBJ2-1	CSAVPRRRTNEQFF	TGCAGTGCTGTTCCCCGACGGCGGACCAATGAGCAGTTCTTC
TRBD2	TRBV20-1	few	TRBJ2-5	CSARDLWLAGEETQYF	TGCAGTGCTAGAGATCTATGGCTAGCGGGGGAAGAGACCCAGTACTTC
NA	TRBV20-1	once	TRBJ2-5	CSTRDYRTFQETQYF	TGCAGTACTAGAGATTACAGGACCTTTCAAGAGACCCAGTACTTC
TRBD2	TRBV6-2/TRBV6-3	NA	TRBJ2-2	CAGRTSANTGELFF	TGTGCCGGGAGGACTAGCGCAAACACCGGGGAGCTGTTTTTT
NA	TRBV10-3	many	TRBJ2-1	CAISGVNEQFF	TGTGCCATCAGCGGAGTTAATGAGCAGTTCTTC
NA	TRBV2	many	TRBJ2-3	CASSVGRGRDTQYF	TGTGCCAGCAGTGTAGGCAGGGGCAGGGATACGCAGTATTTT